Following are 19 T cell receptor beta chains from one sample sequenced in a study of CD8+ T cells in alopecia areata. Sequencing templates came from extracted RNA that was reverse transcribed into cDNA. The method was immunoSEQ multiplex PCR; TCRdb's version includes in-frame clones alone and lacks a portion of them. The sample contains about 130,000 clones, about 47% of which appear only once. Material: CD8+ T cells sorted from blood, obtained at week 0. The receptors stem from a human donor with alopecia areata.

This chain connects TRBV4-3 to TRBJ2-7; 7 bases agree with TRBD1. The V gene's germline CDR1 is LGHNA and CDR2 YSLEER. The CDR3 spans 14 residues. V was clipped by 1 base and J by 3 bases; unmatched bases: 3. The CDR3 region is CASSQGAGGYEQYF. The CDR3 nucleotides are TGCGCCAGCAGCCAAGGGGCAGGGGGCTACGAGCAGTACTTC.

The V gene is TRBV13, the J gene TRBJ2-1; 7 nucleotides match TRBD1. Germline V gene sequence: CDR1 PRHDT, CDR2 FYEKMQ (reference sequence). J gave up 1 base and V 7 bases, and 13 bases lay outside the gene matches. There are 17 residues in the CDR3. The CDR3 DNA follows: TGTGCCAGCATCCCAAAGGCAGGGGGATTTTCCTACAATGAGCAGTTCTTC. This sequence encodes CASIPKAGGFSYNEQFF. The variable domain in full, completed from reference TRBV13 and TRBJ2-1, reads AAGVIQSPRHLIKEKRETATLKCYPIPRHDTVYWYQQGPGQDPQFLISFYEKMQSDKGSIPDRFSAQQFSDYHSELNMSSLELGDSALYFCASIPKAGGFSYNEQFFGPGTRLTVL.

This clone was observed a handful of times. The rearrangement links TRBV11-2 to TRBJ2-7; 9 bases are shared with TRBD1. Per the germline V gene, CDR1 is SGHAT and CDR2 is FQNNGV. The CDR3 extends over 12 amino acids. Trimming took 6 bases from V and 6 from J; bases not matched to a gene: 3. Written as DNA, the CDR3 is TGTGCCAGCAGTCCACAGGGGGCCGAGCAGTACTTC. This gives the protein CASSPQGAEQYF.

J is TRBJ1-3 and V is TRBV15; the D is unclear. Germline loops: CDR1 LNHNV, CDR2 YYDKDF (reference sequence). Deletions cut 3 bases from V and 4 bases from J, with 7 bases between. The CDR3 is made up of 13 amino acids. As DNA, the CDR3 is TGTGCCACCAGCAGGCCTCACGGAAACACCATATATTTT. Encoded protein: CATSRPHGNTIYF.

V and J are TRBV2 and TRBJ1-6; TRBD1 matches 10 bases. This CDR3 is 18 amino acids long. The germline CDR1 and CDR2 sequences are SNHLY and FYNNEI. The junction had 14 bases not matched to a gene; V was cut back by 5 bases and J by 7 bases. The CDR3 coding sequence is TGTGCCAGCAGTTGGGCTAAAGAGGGACAGGGGAGGAATTCACCCCTCCACTTT. Translated, it gives CASSWAKEGQGRNSPLHF.

J is TRBJ1-3 and V is TRBV10-3; D gene uncertain. The V end was cut by 4 bases, the J end by 5 bases, with 6 bases between. There are 12 residues in the CDR3. Germline-derived CDR1 and CDR2 are ENHRY and SYGVKD. The CDR3 region has the DNA TGTGCCATCAGTGTTACTAGAAACACCATATATTTT. Its protein is CAISVTRNTIYF.

V usage is TRBV7-9 and J usage is TRBJ1-5; D perhaps matches TRBD1 (5 bases). Germline V gene data show CDR1 as SEHNR and CDR2 as FQNEAQ (reference sequence). The V end was cut by 8 bases, the J end by 4 bases, with 9 bases between. The CDR3 contains 12 residues. The CDR3 DNA follows: TGTGCCAGCGCTGGGGGGAATCAGCCCCAGCATTTT. It specifies CASAGGNQPQHF.

This chain uses TRBV5-4 with TRBJ2-7, with TRBD2 identical over 7 bases. The V gene end was trimmed by 4 bases and the J gene end by 3 bases; junction bases not matched to a gene: 4. Germline V gives CDR1 SGHNT, CDR2 YYREEE (reference sequence). This CDR3 region has 13 residues. The CDR3, as DNA: TGTGCCAGCAGCCTCGGACTAGACTACGAGCAGTACTTC. Its translation is CASSLGLDYEQYF.

This clone has just one count. The rearrangement uses TRBV4-1 and TRBJ1-5; TRBD1 agrees at 10 bases. The CDR3 sequence is 16 residues long. Germline CDR1 reads MGHRA; CDR2 reads YSYEKL. The V segment lost 1 base and the J segment 6 bases; nucleotides outside the gene matches: 6. CDR3 amino acids: CASSQVVTGGVQPQHF. The CDR3 DNA reads as TGCGCCAGCAGCCAAGTTGTGACAGGGGGCGTTCAGCCCCAGCATTTT.

This clone was counted between two and nine times. This sequence joins TRBV13 and TRBJ2-1, with D possibly TRBD2 on 6 matching bases. The CDR3 has 13 residues. Germline assignment: CDR1 PRHDT and CDR2 FYEKMQ (reference sequence). The V end was cut by 3 bases, the J end by 7 bases, with 10 bases between. Here the CDR3 DNA reads TGTGCCAGCAGCTTTGAGACTAGGAATGAGCAGTTCTTC. This translates into CASSFETRNEQFF.

J is TRBJ1-2 and V is TRBV29-1; D gene uncertain. CDR3 size: 13 residues. Germline CDR1 reads SQVTM; CDR2 reads ANQGSEA. Trimming took 7 bases from V and 0 from J, leaving 12 bases between them. The CDR3 DNA reads as TGCAGCGATCTCACACTCCCTAACTATGGCTACACCTTC. Amino acid sequence: CSDLTLPNYGYTF.

This clone appeared a few times. This rearrangement joins TRBV7-9 to TRBJ2-2; D gene ambiguous. This CDR3 is built from 12 residues. The ends were cut back, 11 bases at V and 5 bases at J, with 12 bases in the middle. The germline gives CDR1 SEHNR, CDR2 FQNEAQ (reference sequence). The CDR3 loop is CARGLGTGELFF. The CDR3 coding sequence is TGTGCCCGAGGTCTCGGGACCGGGGAGCTGTTTTTT.

This clone was detected only once. This chain uses TRBV7-2 with TRBJ2-7, with a tentative D call TRBD1 (6 bases). The CDR3 is 14 residues long. The V and J ends lost 7 bases and 3 bases respectively, with 16 bases between them. Germline V gene data show CDR1 as SGHTA and CDR2 as FQGNSA. The CDR3 DNA is TGTGCCAGCACCTTGCTGGGGACAATCTACGAGCAGTACTTC. Its translation is CASTLLGTIYEQYF.

This rearrangement joins TRBV4-1 to TRBJ1-2; D is unresolved. CDR3 length: 14 residues. V was shortened by 0 bases and J by 4 bases, with 9 bases between the two germline ends. Germline CDR1 MGHRA, CDR2 YSYEKL. CDR3 DNA sequence: TGCGCCAGCAGCCAAGACGCAGAGACCTATGGCTACACCTTC. It specifies CASSQDAETYGYTF.

This clone was observed a handful of times. The CDR3 region is CASSGGAYEQFF. The CDR3 nucleotides are TGTGCCAGTAGTGGGGGGGCATATGAGCAGTTCTTC. This chain connects TRBV19 to TRBJ2-1, with D maybe TRBD2 (7 bases). V was cut by 5 bases and J by 8 bases, with 10 bases left in between. The CDR3 has 12 amino acids. Germline V gene sequence: CDR1 LNHDA, CDR2 SQIVND (reference sequence).

This chain joins TRBV29-1 and TRBJ2-1, with D perhaps TRBD1 (6 bases). This CDR3 is 15 amino acids long. Germline V gene lookup returns CDR1 SQVTM and CDR2 ANQGSEA. Trimming shortened V by 0 bases and J by 8 bases, and 17 bases separated the two germline ends. CDR3 region: CSVEDLGQTRDEQFF. CDR3 sequence (DNA): TGCAGCGTTGAAGATCTAGGACAGACGAGGGATGAGCAGTTCTTC.

This clone was picked up a small number of times. The chain has TRBV30 and TRBJ2-5, with unresolved D. The CDR3 consists of 13 residues. The V end was cut by 1 base, the J end by 2 bases, with 8 bases between. CDR1 and CDR2 (germline): GTSNPN, SVGIG (reference sequence). CDR3 amino acids: CAWSGTWQETQYF. For the CDR3, the DNA is TGTGCCTGGAGTGGTACGTGGCAAGAGACCCAGTACTTC.

The rearrangement joins TRBV29-1 to TRBJ1-2, with D possibly matching TRBD1 (5 bases). Germline V gene lookup returns CDR1 SQVTM and CDR2 ANQGSEA. CDR3 length: 11 residues. Trimming stripped 7 bases from V and 4 bases from J, with 10 bases between. DNA for the CDR3: TGCAGCGGCCGGGACGGCTATGGCTACACCTTC. Amino acid sequence: CSGRDGYGYTF.

This clone was recorded a few times. This chain uses TRBV25-1 with TRBJ2-3; 7 nucleotides agree with TRBD2. The CDR3 length is 13 residues. Germline CDR1 is MGHDK and CDR2 is SYGVNS. With 9 bases clipped from V and 5 bases from J, the junction kept 8 bases outside the gene matches. This CDR3 reads CASGGSGGDTQYF. The DNA for the CDR3 is TGTGCCAGTGGAGGGTCGGGAGGAGATACGCAGTATTTT. The full variable domain, with the rest looked up from reference TRBV25-1 and TRBJ2-3, is EADIYQTPRYLVIGTGKKITLECSQTMGHDKMYWYQQDPGMELHLIHYSYGVNSTEKGDLSSESTVSRIRTEHFPLTLESARPSHTSQYLCASGGSGGDTQYFGPGTRLTVL.